The entry below describes one TCR beta chain. Its cognate antigen is unknown. This entry is derived from a study of T cells in Graves' hyperthyroidism and ophthalmopathy. Whole-study findings and limits: Most clonotypes expanded in the thyroid (above 0.001) were also present in blood.

From RNA transcripts, TCR beta CDR3 regions were amplified. An initial round of RT-PCR targeting the TCR CDR3 relied on the HTBI primer set. TCRdb fed the multiplex PCR reads into MiXCR, producing one record per CDR3 protein. The sample shows 300,000 to 450,000 distinct CDR3 sequences, roughly 25% of them seen only once. Patients aged 18 to 65 had newly diagnosed hyperthyroidism of under 2 months' duration. The CDR3 runs to 13 residues. Germline V gene sequence: CDR1 SGHTA, CDR2 FQGTGA. Trimming stripped 4 bases from V and 4 bases from J, with 10 bases between. The V gene is TRBV7-3, the J gene TRBJ1-1; possible D gene TRBD1, 5 bases. Sequencing was done on a sample of blood. The TCR comes from a man over 45 with Graves' hyperthyroidism. The CDR3 DNA reads as TGTGCCAGCAGCTCCCAGGGTGCCACTGAAGCTTTCTTT. Translated: CASSSQGATEAFF.